This record concerns one T cell receptor (beta chain) sequence. This CDR3 spans 14 amino acids. Trimming removed 7 bases from V and 3 bases from J; junction bases left unmatched: 3. This record belongs to a study of blood T cell repertoires in COVID-19. Overall study context: Italy, Spain and the United States were the sources of the convalescent and acute COVID-19 samples. The analysed material was cDNA or gDNA that came from T cells, B-cell-depleted T cells, or PBMCs.

Original data processing: Amplification with reference gene primers provided the estimates of nucleated cell counts. This table comes from immunoSEQ multiplex PCR, and its TCRdb copy is limited to in-frame clones, with some not included. That table is the source of V, J and clone size, and D and trimming were worked out from the DNA. The sample holds over 250,000 clones, under 90% seen once. The sequence was collected from a man between 45 and 60 years old with acute or convalescent COVID-19. The material sequenced was peripheral blood. The chain has TRBV23-1 and TRBJ2-2; 9 bases map to TRBD1. TRBV23-1 is marked as an open reading frame, function uncertain. The DNA for the CDR3 is TGCGCCAGCACCCGGGACAGGGACACCGGGGAGCTGTTTTTT. Its translation: CASTRDRDTGELFF.